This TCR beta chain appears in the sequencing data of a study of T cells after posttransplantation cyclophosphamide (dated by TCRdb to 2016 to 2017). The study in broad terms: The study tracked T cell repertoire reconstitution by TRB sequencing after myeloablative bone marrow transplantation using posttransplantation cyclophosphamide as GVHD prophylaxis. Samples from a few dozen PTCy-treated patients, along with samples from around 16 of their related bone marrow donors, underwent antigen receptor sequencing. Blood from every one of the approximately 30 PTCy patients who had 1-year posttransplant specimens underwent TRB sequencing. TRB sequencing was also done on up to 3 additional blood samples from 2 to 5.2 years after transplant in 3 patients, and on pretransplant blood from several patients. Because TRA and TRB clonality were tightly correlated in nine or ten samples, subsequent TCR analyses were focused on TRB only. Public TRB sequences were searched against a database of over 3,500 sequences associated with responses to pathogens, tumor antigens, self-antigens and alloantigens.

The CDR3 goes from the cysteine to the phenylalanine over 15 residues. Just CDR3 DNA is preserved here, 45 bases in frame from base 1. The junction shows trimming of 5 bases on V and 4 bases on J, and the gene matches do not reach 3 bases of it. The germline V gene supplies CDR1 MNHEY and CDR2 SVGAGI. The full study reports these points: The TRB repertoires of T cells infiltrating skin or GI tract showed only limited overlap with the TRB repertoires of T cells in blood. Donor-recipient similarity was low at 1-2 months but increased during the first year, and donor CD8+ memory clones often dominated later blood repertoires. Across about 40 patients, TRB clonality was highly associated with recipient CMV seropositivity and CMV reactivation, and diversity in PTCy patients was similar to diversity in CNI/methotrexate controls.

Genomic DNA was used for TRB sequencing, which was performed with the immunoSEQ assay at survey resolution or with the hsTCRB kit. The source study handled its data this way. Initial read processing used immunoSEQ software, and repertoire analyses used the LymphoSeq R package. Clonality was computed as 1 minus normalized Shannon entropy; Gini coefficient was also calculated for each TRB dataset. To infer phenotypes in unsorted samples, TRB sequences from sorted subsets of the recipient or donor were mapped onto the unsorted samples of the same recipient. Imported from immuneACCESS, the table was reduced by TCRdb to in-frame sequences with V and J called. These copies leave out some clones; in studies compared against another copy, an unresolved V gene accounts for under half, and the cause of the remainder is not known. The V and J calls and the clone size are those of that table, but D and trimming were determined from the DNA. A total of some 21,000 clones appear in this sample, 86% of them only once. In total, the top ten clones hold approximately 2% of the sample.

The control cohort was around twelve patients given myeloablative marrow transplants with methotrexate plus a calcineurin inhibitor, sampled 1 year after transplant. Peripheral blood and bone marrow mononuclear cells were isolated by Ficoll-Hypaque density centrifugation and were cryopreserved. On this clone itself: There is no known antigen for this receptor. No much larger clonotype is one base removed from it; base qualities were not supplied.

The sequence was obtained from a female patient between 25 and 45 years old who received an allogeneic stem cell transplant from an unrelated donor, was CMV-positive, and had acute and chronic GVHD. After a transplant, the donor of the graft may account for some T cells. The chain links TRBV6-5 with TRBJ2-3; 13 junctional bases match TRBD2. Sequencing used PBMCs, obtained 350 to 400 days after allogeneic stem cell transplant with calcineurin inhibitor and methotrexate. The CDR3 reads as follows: CASSRLAGGPDTQYF. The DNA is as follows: TGTGCCAGCAGTCGACTAGCGGGAGGTCCAGATACGCAGTATTTT.